Listed here is a single T cell receptor (beta chain). This clonotype came up many times. Its antigen remains undetermined. There are no base qualities to consult, and no much larger clone falls within one base. The sample is drawn from a study of breast tumors, draining lymph nodes, adjacent tissues (dated by TCRdb to about 2016). Regarding the study in general: The study compared TCR beta repertoires across tumor, adjacent nontumor tissue and axillary lymph nodes from breast cancer patients. In human breast cancer, the study set out to evaluate how tumor, surrounding tissue and draining lymph node repertoires relate to one another and whether T cells may move between these sites.

Paper-wide results and their limitations: Tumors showed preferential V and J gene usage, and their T-cell repertoire diversity fell below that of lymph nodes yet above that of nontumor tissue. The conclusion that tumor T cells originate in lymph nodes was presented as consistent with a hypothesis rather than as directly demonstrated. The data were considered consistent with the idea that most tumor T cells come from the lymph node and then expand in tumor tissue. Tumor and nontumor tissue repertoires were found to be significantly more similar in luminal-like than in basal-like breast cancer.

The run used an Illumina HiSeq 2000. TCR beta chain libraries were generated through multiplex PCR amplification. The amplified TCR beta chain products were analyzed by high-throughput sequencing. The raw public data were reprocessed by TCRdb itself: fastp quality trimming at Q25, MiXCR clonotype calling, in-frame beta chains only. A single entry per CDR3 protein holds the most common genes and DNA from its merged rows. The sample contains approximately 47,000 distinct CDR3 sequences, about 23% of them found a single time. In total, the top ten clones hold approximately 8.2% of the sample. The CDR3 spans 15 residues, from the cysteine through the phenylalanine. Kept here is only the CDR3 DNA, which spans 45 bases and is read in frame from base 1. From the germline V gene, CDR1 is SGHTA and CDR2 is FQGTGA. V is trimmed back by 2 bases and J by 7 bases, and the junction contains 8 bases that no gene match accounts for.

This clonotype originated in a female donor with breast cancer. Some clones in this sample may be carry-over from other donors' samples. This receptor chain uses TRBV7-3 and TRBJ2-1, with 7 middle bases fitting TRBD1. The sample taken for sequencing was breast tumor tissue. This receptor has the CDR3 CASSLLQGSLNEQFF. In nucleotide form, the sequence is TGTGCCAGCAGCTTACTACAGGGGAGTTTGAATGAGCAGTTCTTC.